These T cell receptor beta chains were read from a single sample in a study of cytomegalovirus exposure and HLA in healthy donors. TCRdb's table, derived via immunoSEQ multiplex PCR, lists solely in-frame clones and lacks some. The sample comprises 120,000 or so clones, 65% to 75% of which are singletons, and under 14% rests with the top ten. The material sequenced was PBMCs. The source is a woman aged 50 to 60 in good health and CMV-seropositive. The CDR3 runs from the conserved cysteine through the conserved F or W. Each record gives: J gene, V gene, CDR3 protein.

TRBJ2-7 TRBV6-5 CASSRAFQALDEQYF
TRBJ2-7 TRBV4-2 CASSPETGMYEQYF
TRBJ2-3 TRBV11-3 CASSSTSGGASTQYF
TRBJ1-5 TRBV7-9 CASSPGSNQPQHF
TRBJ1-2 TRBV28 CASSFYSRGLGYGYTF
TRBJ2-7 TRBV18 CASSRTTSGSDEQYF
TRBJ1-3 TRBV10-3 CAISDNRVRGNTIYF
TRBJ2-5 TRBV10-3 CAISEPGETQYF
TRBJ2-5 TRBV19 CASSQNQETQYF
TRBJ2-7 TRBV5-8 CASSPGTSGTDSYEQYF
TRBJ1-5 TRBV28 CASSRTGGRVEPQHF
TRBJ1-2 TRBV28 CASNPTGGPYGYTF
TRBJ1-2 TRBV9 CASSVESLGGGYTF
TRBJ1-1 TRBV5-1 CASSIDRGVVVTEAFF
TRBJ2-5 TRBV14 CASSPQLAGGKETQYF
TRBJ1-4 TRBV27 CASSSPRDAEKLFF
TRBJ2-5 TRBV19 CASSIARGMETQYF
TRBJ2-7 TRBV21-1 CASSKGAFGTSGSEAYEQYF
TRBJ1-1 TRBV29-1 CSAKEGGADTEAFF
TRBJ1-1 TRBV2 CASGSQGSTEAFF
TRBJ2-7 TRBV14 CASSQQRGSEQYF
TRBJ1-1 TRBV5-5 CASSLGGQGAFSRDTEAFF
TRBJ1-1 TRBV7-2 CASSSGGGAFF
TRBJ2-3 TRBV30 CAWTPTSGEVDTQYF
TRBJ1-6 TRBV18 CASSPPRYNSPLHF
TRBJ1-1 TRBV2 CASNSGRNTEAFF
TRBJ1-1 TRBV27 CASRETGSGTEAFF
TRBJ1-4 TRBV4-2 CASSQRGGIEKLFF
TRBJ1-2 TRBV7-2 CASSLGGTGARYGYTF
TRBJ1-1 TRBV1 CTSSHQPDLPLNTEAFF
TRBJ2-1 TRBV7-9 CASSPTREQFF
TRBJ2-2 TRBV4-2 CASSQDWFRGTGELFF
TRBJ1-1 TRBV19 CASKLPLNTEAFF
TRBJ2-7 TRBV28 CASSLNRGIYEQYF
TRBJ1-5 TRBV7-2 CASSFGQAGQPQHF
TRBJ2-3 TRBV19 CASSILTSKTDTQYF
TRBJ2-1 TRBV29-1 CSVEGTSGRVYNEQFF
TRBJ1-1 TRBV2 CASSTRDSRYTEAFF
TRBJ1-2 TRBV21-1 CASSLGIFYGYTF
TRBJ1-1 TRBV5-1 CASSLEPGVNTEAFF
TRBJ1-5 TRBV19 CASRGTGNRYQPQHF